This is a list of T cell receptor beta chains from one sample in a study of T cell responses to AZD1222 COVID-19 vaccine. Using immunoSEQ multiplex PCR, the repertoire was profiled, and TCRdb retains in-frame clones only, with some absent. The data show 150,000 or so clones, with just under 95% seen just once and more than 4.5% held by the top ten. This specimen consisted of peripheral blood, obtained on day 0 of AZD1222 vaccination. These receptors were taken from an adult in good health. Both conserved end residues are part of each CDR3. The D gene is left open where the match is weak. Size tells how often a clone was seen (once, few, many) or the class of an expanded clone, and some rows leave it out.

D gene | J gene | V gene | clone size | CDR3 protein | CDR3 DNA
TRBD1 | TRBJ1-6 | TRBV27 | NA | CASSTGPQGATLWDYNSPLHF | TGTGCCAGCAGCACCGGTCCCCAGGGGGCTACACTTTGGGACTATAATTCACCCCTCCACTTT
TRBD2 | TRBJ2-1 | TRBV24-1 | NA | CATSDVLSGTSSYNEQFF | TGTGCCACCAGTGATGTTCTTAGCGGGACAAGCTCCTACAATGAGCAGTTCTTC
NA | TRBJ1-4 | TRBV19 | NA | CASSTGRINEKLFF | TGTGCCAGTAGTACGGGACGGATCAATGAAAAACTGTTTTTT
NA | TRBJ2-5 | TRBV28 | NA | CASNNGGSFMETQYF | TGTGCCAGCAACAATGGGGGTAGTTTCATGGAGACCCAGTACTTC
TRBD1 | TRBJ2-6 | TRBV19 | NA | CASTPTGGIWGANVLTF | TGTGCCAGTACCCCGACAGGGGGTATTTGGGGGGCCAACGTCCTGACTTTC
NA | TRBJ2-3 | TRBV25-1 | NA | CASRGDSTDTQYF | TGTGCCAGCAGAGGGGACTCCACAGATACGCAGTATTTT
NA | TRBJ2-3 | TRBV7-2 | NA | CASSLISPDADTQYF | TGTGCCAGCAGCTTAATATCGCCTGATGCGGATACGCAGTATTTT
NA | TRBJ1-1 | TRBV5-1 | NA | CASSLGRVNTEAFF | TGCGCCAGCAGCTTGGGAAGAGTCAACACTGAAGCTTTCTTT
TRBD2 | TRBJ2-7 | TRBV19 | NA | CASSVGTSDEQYF | TGTGCCAGTAGTGTTGGGACTAGCGACGAGCAGTACTTC
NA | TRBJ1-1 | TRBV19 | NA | CASRQSGDVTEAFF | TGTGCCAGTAGACAATCAGGGGACGTCACTGAAGCTTTCTTT
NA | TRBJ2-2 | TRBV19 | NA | CATPRLPAANTGELFF | TGTGCCACTCCTCGCTTGCCTGCAGCGAACACCGGGGAGCTGTTTTTT
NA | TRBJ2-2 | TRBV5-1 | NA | CASSLEGRPNTGELFF | TGCGCCAGCAGCTTGGAAGGCAGGCCTAACACCGGGGAGCTGTTTTTT
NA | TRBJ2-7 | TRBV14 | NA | CASSQGTLSYEQYF | TGTGCCAGCAGCCAAGGGACCCTTTCCTACGAGCAGTACTTC
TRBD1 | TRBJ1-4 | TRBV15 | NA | CATNPDRGYEKLFF | TGTGCCACCAACCCGGACAGGGGTTATGAAAAACTGTTTTTT
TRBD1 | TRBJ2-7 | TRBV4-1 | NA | CASSQEDGRGSGTYEQYF | TGCGCCAGCAGCCAAGAAGACGGCAGGGGGTCGGGTACCTACGAGCAGTACTTC
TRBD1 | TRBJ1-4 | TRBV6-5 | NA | CASSPGQGTNEKLFF | TGTGCCAGCAGCCCCGGACAGGGGACTAATGAAAAACTGTTTTTT
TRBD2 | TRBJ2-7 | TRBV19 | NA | CASSPSPGLATRYEQYF | TGTGCCAGTAGCCCCTCTCCGGGACTAGCGACTAGATACGAGCAGTACTTC
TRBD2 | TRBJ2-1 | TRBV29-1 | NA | CSVEVPGGEQFF | TGCAGCGTTGAAGTGCCCGGGGGGGAGCAGTTCTTC
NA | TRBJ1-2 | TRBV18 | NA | CASSPSGGHGYGYTF | TGTGCCAGCTCACCCTCGGGTGGACACGGCTATGGCTACACCTTC
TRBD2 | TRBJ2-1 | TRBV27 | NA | CASRPGGSSYNEQFF | TGTGCCAGCAGGCCGGGGGGAAGCTCCTACAATGAGCAGTTCTTC
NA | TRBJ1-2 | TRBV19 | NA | CASSIDKSKAGGYTF | TGTGCCAGTAGTATAGATAAATCTAAGGCCGGCGGCTACACCTTC
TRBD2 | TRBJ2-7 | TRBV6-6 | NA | CASSRPGGRSSYEQYF | TGTGCCAGCAGTCGACCCGGGGGGAGAAGCTCCTACGAGCAGTACTTC
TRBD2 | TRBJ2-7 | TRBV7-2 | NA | CASSLNGLGGIYEQYF | TGTGCCAGCAGCTTAAACGGACTAGGCGGTATCTACGAGCAGTACTTC
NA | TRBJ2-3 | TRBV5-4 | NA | CASSSTSAGLTDTQYF | TGTGCCAGCAGCTCGACCTCTGCCGGGCTCACAGATACGCAGTATTTT
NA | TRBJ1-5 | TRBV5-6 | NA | CASSLGHAAQHF | TGTGCCAGCAGCTTGGGACACGCGGCCCAGCATTTT
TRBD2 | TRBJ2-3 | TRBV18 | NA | CASSNSGKSLPDTQYF | TGTGCCAGCTCAAATAGCGGGAAGTCCCTCCCAGATACGCAGTATTTT
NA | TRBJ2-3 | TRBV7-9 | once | CASSSVGSSTDTQYF | TGTGCCAGCAGCTCCGTTGGGTCTAGCACAGATACGCAGTATTTT
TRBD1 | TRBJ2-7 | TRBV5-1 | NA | CASSLATPEAGGDEQYF | TGCGCCAGCAGCTTGGCCACCCCGGAAGCAGGGGGCGACGAGCAGTACTTC
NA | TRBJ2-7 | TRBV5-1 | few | CASSLGIEQYF | TGCGCCAGCAGCTTGGGTATCGAGCAGTACTTC
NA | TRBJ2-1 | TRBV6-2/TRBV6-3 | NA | CASSYRFRPYNEQFF | TGTGCCAGCAGTTACAGGTTCAGGCCCTACAATGAGCAGTTCTTC
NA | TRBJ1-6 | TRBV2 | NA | CASSGRDRSPLHF | TGTGCCAGCAGTGGGAGGGATAGATCACCCCTCCACTTT
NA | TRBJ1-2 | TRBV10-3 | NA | CAISESEGINYGYTF | TGTGCCATCAGTGAGTCGGAAGGTATCAACTATGGCTACACCTTC
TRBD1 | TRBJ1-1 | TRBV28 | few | CASSGSTGGWLVNTEAFF | TGTGCCAGCAGTGGCTCGACAGGGGGTTGGTTAGTGAACACTGAAGCTTTCTTT
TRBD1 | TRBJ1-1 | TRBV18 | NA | CASSLGQGGTEAFF | TGTGCCAGCTCACTTGGACAGGGGGGAACTGAAGCTTTCTTT
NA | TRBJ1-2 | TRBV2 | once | CASRSRLNNYGYTF | TGTGCCAGCAGGAGCAGGTTGAATAACTATGGCTACACCTTC
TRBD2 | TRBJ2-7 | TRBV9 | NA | CASSRGGLAGLYEQYF | TGTGCCAGCAGCCGGGGGGGACTAGCGGGATTATACGAGCAGTACTTC
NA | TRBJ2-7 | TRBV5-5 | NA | CASSLRAYLVGEQYF | TGTGCCAGCAGCTTGAGGGCTTATCTTGTGGGCGAGCAGTACTTC
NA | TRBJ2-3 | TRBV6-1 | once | CASSEAWRGTDTQYF | TGTGCCAGCAGTGAAGCGTGGAGGGGAACAGATACGCAGTATTTT
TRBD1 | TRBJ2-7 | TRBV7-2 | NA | CASSTDRVPAREQYF | TGTGCCAGCAGCACGGACAGGGTCCCCGCTCGGGAGCAGTACTTC
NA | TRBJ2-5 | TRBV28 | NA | CASSTGGQETQYF | TGTGCCAGCAGCACAGGAGGGCAAGAGACCCAGTACTTC
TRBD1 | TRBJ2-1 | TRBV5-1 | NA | CASSLSGQGGYNEQFF | TGCGCCAGCAGCTTGTCCGGACAGGGGGGTTACAATGAGCAGTTCTTC
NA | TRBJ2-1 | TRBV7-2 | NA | CASSLDPHVSSYNEQFF | TGTGCCAGCAGCTTAGACCCTCACGTGAGCTCCTACAATGAGCAGTTCTTC
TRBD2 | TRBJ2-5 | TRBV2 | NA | CASSGAGGQQETQYF | TGTGCCAGCAGTGGAGCGGGGGGGCAGCAAGAGACCCAGTACTTC
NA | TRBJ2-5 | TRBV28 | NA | CASRATGLGEETQYF | TGTGCCAGCAGGGCAACAGGTTTGGGTGAAGAGACCCAGTACTTC
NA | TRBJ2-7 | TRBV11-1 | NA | CASRRDSSYEQYF | TGTGCCAGCAGGCGTGACAGTTCCTACGAGCAGTACTTC
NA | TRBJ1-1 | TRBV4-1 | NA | CASSQGSSGGQRTEAFF | TGCGCCAGCAGCCAAGGTTCTTCAGGTGGGCAGAGAACTGAAGCTTTCTTT
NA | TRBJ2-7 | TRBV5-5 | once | CASSLAPAGEQYF | TGTGCCAGCAGCTTGGCCCCTGCCGGCGAGCAGTACTTC
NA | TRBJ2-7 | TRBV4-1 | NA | CASSQVLVVTYEQYF | TGCGCCAGCAGCCAAGTTCTAGTCGTAACCTACGAGCAGTACTTC
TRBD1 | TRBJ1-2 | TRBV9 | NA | CASSVGGQRYGYTF | TGTGCCAGCAGCGTAGGGGGACAGCGGTATGGCTACACCTTC
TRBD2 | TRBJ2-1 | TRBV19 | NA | CASNPFGGGSYNEQFF | TGTGCCAGTAACCCCTTCGGGGGGGGATCCTACAATGAGCAGTTCTTC
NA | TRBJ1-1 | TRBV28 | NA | CASSLAGNTEAFF | TGTGCCAGCAGTCTGGCGGGGAACACTGAAGCTTTCTTT
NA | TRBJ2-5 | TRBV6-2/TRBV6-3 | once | CASSRYRDQETQYF | TGTGCCAGCAGTCGATACAGGGATCAAGAGACCCAGTACTTC
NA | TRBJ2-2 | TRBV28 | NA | CASAEGGPTGELFF | TGTGCCAGCGCCGAGGGTGGGCCCACCGGGGAGCTGTTTTTT
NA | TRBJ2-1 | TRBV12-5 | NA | CASGLQSNEQFF | TGTGCTAGTGGTTTACAGAGCAATGAGCAGTTCTTC
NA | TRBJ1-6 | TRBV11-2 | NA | CASSLVAGETPLHF | TGTGCCAGCAGCTTAGTGGCAGGGGAGACACCCCTCCACTTT